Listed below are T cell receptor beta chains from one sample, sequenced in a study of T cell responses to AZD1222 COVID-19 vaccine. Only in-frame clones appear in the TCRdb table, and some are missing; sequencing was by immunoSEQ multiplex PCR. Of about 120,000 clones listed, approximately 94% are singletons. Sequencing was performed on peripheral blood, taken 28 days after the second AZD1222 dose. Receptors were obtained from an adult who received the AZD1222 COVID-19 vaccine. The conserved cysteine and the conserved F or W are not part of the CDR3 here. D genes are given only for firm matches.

CDR3: ASSPPGQGIPNQPQH
D: TRBD1
V: TRBV28
length: 15
J: TRBJ1-5

CDR3: ASGLQQEGGYT
D: -
V: TRBV5-5
length: 11
J: TRBJ1-2

CDR3: ASSWGLAGGTGELF
D: TRBD2
V: TRBV7-2
length: 14
J: TRBJ2-2

CDR3: ASLGGGYTQY
D: -
V: TRBV7-9
length: 10
J: TRBJ2-3

CDR3: ASSLVGRSGNTIY
D: -
V: TRBV5-8
length: 13
J: TRBJ1-3

CDR3: ASSFTGRNTEAF
D: -
V: TRBV5-8
length: 12
J: TRBJ1-1

CDR3: ASSQTNSPLH
D: -
V: TRBV4-2
length: 10
J: TRBJ1-6

CDR3: ASSLEGQGGGYT
D: TRBD1
V: TRBV5-1
length: 12
J: TRBJ1-2

CDR3: ASSREADTEAF
D: -
V: TRBV16
length: 11
J: TRBJ1-1

CDR3: AARRVVGVGGYT
D: -
V: TRBV6-5
length: 12
J: TRBJ1-2

CDR3: ASSNQGDRNSPLH
D: TRBD1
V: TRBV18
length: 13
J: TRBJ1-6

CDR3: ASSPTEGYT
D: -
V: TRBV7-9
length: 9
J: TRBJ1-2

CDR3: ASGLSLAGASTGELF
D: TRBD2
V: TRBV12-5
length: 15
J: TRBJ2-2

CDR3: ASSMFGTGPNEKLF
D: TRBD1
V: TRBV19
length: 14
J: TRBJ1-4

CDR3: ASSQSRGGQQF
D: TRBD2
V: TRBV3-1/TRBV3-2
length: 11
J: TRBJ2-1

CDR3: ATSSQRESETQY
D: TRBD2
V: TRBV15
length: 12
J: TRBJ2-5

CDR3: ASRRQGSTEAF
D: TRBD1
V: TRBV6-5
length: 11
J: TRBJ1-1

CDR3: ASSPLEGTSTDTQY
D: -
V: TRBV27
length: 14
J: TRBJ2-3

CDR3: ASRPYAGGWGYT
D: -
V: TRBV6-5
length: 12
J: TRBJ1-2

CDR3: ASSHPGRPTGGDEQF
D: TRBD2
V: TRBV7-6
length: 15
J: TRBJ2-1

CDR3: ASSPGPFNEQF
D: -
V: TRBV7-6
length: 11
J: TRBJ2-1

CDR3: ASTSDGNNQPQH
D: -
V: TRBV7-3
length: 12
J: TRBJ1-5

CDR3: ANNRGTSFNSPLH
D: TRBD1
V: TRBV3-1/TRBV3-2
length: 13
J: TRBJ1-6

CDR3: ASSLSGGPVYEQY
D: -
V: TRBV27
length: 13
J: TRBJ2-7

CDR3: ASSQDGGPDYGYT
D: -
V: TRBV4-2
length: 13
J: TRBJ1-2

CDR3: ASSSDRDTNEKLF
D: TRBD1
V: TRBV5-6
length: 13
J: TRBJ1-4

CDR3: ASSYLPAAGLGKIQY
D: TRBD2
V: TRBV6-2/TRBV6-3
length: 15
J: TRBJ2-4

CDR3: SAARAGDYEKLF
D: -
V: TRBV29-1
length: 12
J: TRBJ1-4

CDR3: ASSLATGSRYEQY
D: -
V: TRBV7-9
length: 13
J: TRBJ2-7

CDR3: ASSQRFSQETQY
D: -
V: TRBV3-1/TRBV3-2
length: 12
J: TRBJ2-5

CDR3: ASSQAGYNEQF
D: -
V: TRBV3-1/TRBV3-2
length: 11
J: TRBJ2-1